Shown below are 32 T cell receptor beta chains from a single sample sequenced in a study of blood T cell repertoires in COVID-19. Generated by immunoSEQ multiplex PCR, the TCRdb table keeps only in-frame clones and is missing some. The sample has about 300,000 clones; under 90% are singletons. The source material was peripheral blood. Receptor source: a young woman with COVID-19, enrolled during active disease.

The CDR3 reads CASRRQGPTYGYTF. CDR3 DNA sequence: TGTGCCAGCCGAAGACAGGGCCCTACCTATGGCTACACCTTC. The V call is TRBV2, the J call TRBJ1-2, with 7 bases lining up with TRBD1. J lost 4 bases, V lost 8 bases, and 10 bases had no gene match. Germline-derived CDR1 and CDR2 are SNHLY and FYNNEI. This CDR3 spans 14 amino acids. The whole variable domain, remainder taken from reference TRBV2 and TRBJ1-2, is EPEVTQTPSHQVTQMGQEVILRCVPISNHLYFYWYRQILGQKVEFLVSFYNNEISEKSEIFDDQFSVERPDGSNFTLKIRSTKLEDSAMYFCASRRQGPTYGYTFGSGTRLTVV.

CDR3 sequence (DNA): TGTGCCAGTAGTTGGGACTCATGGAATCAGCCCCAGCATTTT. It translates to CASSWDSWNQPQHF. The chain recombines TRBV19 with TRBJ1-5; D might be TRBD1 (5 bases). Per the germline V gene, CDR1 is LNHDA and CDR2 is SQIVND (reference sequence). The CDR3 has 14 amino acids. Trimming pared 5 bases from V and 4 bases from J, leaving 12 bases between.

The genes are TRBV9 and TRBJ2-1, with D perhaps TRBD1 (5 bases). With 1 base removed from V and 7 bases from J, the gap between germline ends came to 18 bases. CDR3 size: 16 residues. CDR1 and CDR2 (germline): SGDLS, YYNGEE. The CDR3 region is CASSVKGAGSRNEQFF. CDR3 in DNA: TGTGCCAGCAGCGTAAAAGGTGCAGGGTCGAGGAATGAGCAGTTCTTC. Full variable domain (missing parts from reference TRBV9 and TRBJ2-1): DSGVTQTPKHLITATGQRVTLRCSPRSGDLSVYWYQQSLDQGLQFLIQYYNGEERAKGNILERFSAQQFPDLHSELNLSSLELGDSALYFCASSVKGAGSRNEQFFGPGTRLTVL.

The V gene is TRBV2, the J gene TRBJ2-1; 8 bases map to TRBD2. This CDR3 comprises 15 residues. After removal of 10 bases from V and 9 bases from J, the junction contained 17 bases not matched to a gene. Germline loops: CDR1 SNHLY, CDR2 FYNNEI. CDR3 in amino acids: CATNLAGGASLEQFF. The CDR3 nucleotides are TGTGCCACCAACTTGGCCGGGGGGGCCAGTCTTGAGCAGTTCTTC.

This chain links TRBV5-4 with TRBJ1-3; D is undetermined. CDR3 size: 13 residues. The ends were cut back, 0 bases at V and 4 bases at J, with 5 bases in the middle. CDR1 is SGHNT, CDR2 YYREEE, per germline (reference sequence). This CDR3 is CASSLAEGNTIYF. CDR3 coding DNA: TGTGCCAGCAGCTTGGCGGAGGGAAACACCATATATTTT.

The V and J genes are TRBV3-1 (or the pseudogene TRBV3-2) and TRBJ2-5; 11 bases map to TRBD2. The CDR3 totals 17 residues. Per germline, CDR1 LGHDT and CDR2 YNNKEL (reference sequence). The V segment lost 1 base and the J segment 5 bases; nucleotides outside the gene matches: 9. The CDR3 loop is CASSQGLAGTHGETQYF. CDR3 nucleotide sequence: TGTGCCAGCAGCCAAGGACTAGCGGGGACCCATGGGGAGACCCAGTACTTC.

The J gene is TRBJ1-2, the V gene TRBV4-3; 9 nucleotides match TRBD1. The germline V gene has CDR1 LGHNA and CDR2 YSLEER. V shed 5 bases and J 7 bases; nucleotides not matched to a gene: 11. The CDR3 runs 15 residues. The DNA for the CDR3 is TGCGCCAGCAGCGCACTGACAGGGGGGACAGGTGGCTACACCTTC. Its translation is CASSALTGGTGGYTF.

This rearrangement joins TRBV2 to TRBJ1-2; TRBD1 might be the D (6 bases). The CDR3 runs to 13 residues. V lost 5 bases and J lost 7, with 14 bases in between. Germline V gene data show CDR1 as SNHLY and CDR2 as FYNNEI. CDR3 sequence reads: CASSTGTNFGYTF. CDR3 sequence (DNA): TGTGCCAGCAGTACCGGGACAAATTTTGGCTACACCTTC.

This clone was seen once. This sequence joins TRBV24-1 and TRBJ1-2; 10 nucleotides match TRBD1. Germline loops: CDR1 KGHDR, CDR2 SFDVKD. J gave up 7 bases and V 4 bases, and 5 bases lay outside the gene matches. This CDR3 contains 14 residues. CDR3 sequence: CATSEGQGKSGYTF. CDR3 nucleotides: TGTGCCACCAGTGAGGGACAGGGGAAGAGTGGCTACACCTTC.

This clone was recorded only once. The CDR3 DNA sequence: TGTGCCAGCAGCTTAACAGGGGGCTTTTCGGAGACCCAGTACTTC. This sequence encodes CASSLTGGFSETQYF. The V gene is TRBV7-8, the J gene TRBJ2-5; 9 bases match TRBD1. The CDR3 covers 15 residues. Trimming at V came to 2 bases and at J to 5 bases, leaving 6 bases not matched to a gene. CDR1 is SGHVS and CDR2 is FQNEAQ in the germline V gene.

The rearrangement links TRBV12-3 or TRBV12-4 to TRBJ1-2; D unclear. The CDR3 contains 11 residues. The V end was cut by 7 bases, the J end by 10 bases, with 13 bases between. Here the CDR3 DNA reads TGTGCCAGCACAAGCGGATATTTCTACACCTTC. It is translated as CASTSGYFYTF.

This chain links TRBV18 with TRBJ1-5; possible D gene TRBD1, 5 bases. The CDR3 has 16 amino acids. Trimming took 1 base from V and 0 from J, leaving 10 bases between them. Per germline, CDR1 KGHSH and CDR2 LQKENI. This CDR3 is CASSPRRGDSNQPQHF. DNA of the CDR3: TGTGCCAGCTCACCACGACGGGGGGATAGCAATCAGCCCCAGCATTTT.

The chain uses TRBV7-3 and TRBJ1-1; D unclear. The V and J ends lost 5 bases and 4 bases respectively, with 11 bases between them. Germline V CDR1 and CDR2: SGHTA, FQGTGA. The CDR3 has 13 residues. CDR3 DNA sequence: TGTGCCAGCAGCGCCTACAGTTCCACTGAAGCTTTCTTT. Its protein product is CASSAYSSTEAFF.

The chain couples TRBV13 to TRBJ2-4; 9 nucleotides line up with TRBD1. Germline CDR1 reads PRHDT; CDR2 reads FYEKMQ (reference sequence). After removal of 4 bases from V and 5 bases from J, the junction contained 6 bases not matched to a gene. The CDR3 extends over 15 amino acids. The CDR3, as DNA: TGTGCCAGCAGCTCCGTGGGACAGGGTGAAAACATTCAGTACTTC. Translating gives CASSSVGQGENIQYF.

V gene TRBV4-2 combines with J gene TRBJ1-2; TRBD1 might be the D (6 bases). V dropped 0 bases and J dropped 8 bases, with 31 bases sitting between them. This CDR3 comprises 20 residues. From germline, CDR1 is LGHNA and CDR2 YNFKEQ. The CDR3 bases are TGTGCCAGCAGCCAAGAGGGCCGGGGGGCCACTATCGGTATGCTACGAGGCTACACCTTC. This sequence encodes CASSQEGRGATIGMLRGYTF.

The CDR3 nucleotides read TGCACCAGCAGCACGGACAGGGAACCGAGAACGGATACGCAGTATTTT. This codes for CTSSTDREPRTDTQYF. J is TRBJ2-3 and V is TRBV1; no check of the table's D call, TRBD1, against the DNA was made. TRBV1 is designated a pseudogene. This CDR3 contains 16 residues.

The chain is built from TRBV30 and TRBJ2-3; 7 nucleotides line up with TRBD2. The CDR3 is 14 residues long. Germline V gene lookup returns CDR1 GTSNPN and CDR2 SVGIG (reference sequence). Trimming removed 5 bases from V and 0 bases from J; junction bases left unmatched: 5. The CDR3 bases are TGTGCCTGGGTAAGCGGGGCTAGCACAGATACGCAGTATTTT. As protein: CAWVSGASTDTQYF.

The count of this clone is one. The sample contains more than one DNA sequence encoding this CDR3. The chain has TRBV18 and TRBJ1-1; TRBD1 might be the D (6 bases). The CDR3 contains 15 residues. Germline V gene sequence: CDR1 KGHSH, CDR2 LQKENI. Trimming took 6 bases from V and 0 from J, leaving 14 bases between them. CDR3 sequence (DNA): TGTGCCAGCTCCCCATTGGACAGTTTGAACACTGAAGCTTTCTTT. Protein: CASSPLDSLNTEAFF.

The CDR3 coding sequence is TGTGCCAGCAGTTACCTAGCGGGGGGGCCAGATACGCAGTATTTT. As protein: CASSYLAGGPDTQYF. This sequence joins TRBV28 and TRBJ2-3, with TRBD2 identical over 12 bases. The CDR3 length is 15 residues. CDR1 and CDR2 (germline): MDHEN, SYDVKM. The ends lost 4 bases at V and 4 bases at J; junction bases unmatched: 3.

This clone was seen just once. This sequence joins TRBV6-1 and TRBJ1-2; D is uncertain. The CDR3 is 15 amino acids. The V gene lost 3 bases and the J gene lost 7 bases, with 18 bases spanning the gap. In germline, CDR1 is MNHNS, CDR2 SASEGT. In nucleotides, the CDR3 is TGTGCCAGCAGTGATACTGGGAGAAGGTTGGGTGGCTACACCTTC. Amino acids: CASSDTGRRLGGYTF.

Of note for this clone: A read error may be the cause here, since a much bigger clone is one base away. The sample holds other DNA sequences that translate to the same CDR3. V is TRBV29-1 and J is TRBJ1-1; the D gene is possibly TRBD1 (6 bases). The CDR3 is 12 amino acids. In germline, CDR1 is SQVTM, CDR2 ANQGSEA. V lost 3 bases, J lost 1 base, and 6 bases lay in between. The DNA for the CDR3 is TGCAGCGTTGAGACAGGGAACACTGAAGCTTTCTTT. It encodes CSVETGNTEAFF.

The rearrangement joins TRBV7-9 to TRBJ1-4; TRBD1 is a possible D gene (5 bases). Germline V CDR1 and CDR2: SEHNR, FQNEAQ (reference sequence). This CDR3 is built from 13 residues. V lost 7 bases to trimming and J lost 11 bases, with 17 bases between them. The chain's CDR3 is CASTSPLGAKLFF. The CDR3 DNA reads TGTGCCAGCACCTCCCCCCTTGGGGCTAAACTGTTTTTT.

The gene calls are TRBV2 and TRBJ2-5, with 8 positions matching TRBD2. The CDR3 sequence is 15 residues long. Per the germline V gene, CDR1 is SNHLY and CDR2 is FYNNEI. J gave up 1 base and V 7 bases, and 8 bases lay outside the gene matches. In nucleotides, the CDR3 is TGTGCCAGCATTGGGGTTAGCGGGGCCCAAGAGACCCAGTACTTC. It is translated as CASIGVSGAQETQYF.

A single count supports this clone. The chain is built from TRBV7-9 and TRBJ1-4; possibly TRBD1 for D (5 bases). The CDR3 contains 18 residues. Germline V gives CDR1 SEHNR, CDR2 FQNEAQ (reference sequence). Trimming left V 6 bases short and J 0 bases short, with 20 bases between. The CDR3 nucleotides are TGTGCCAGCAGACGACAGACAGAAAACCGTGCAACTAATGAAAAACTGTTTTTT. It specifies CASRRQTENRATNEKLFF.

The V gene is TRBV7-3, the J gene TRBJ2-1, with D perhaps matching TRBD2 (6 bases). Deletions cut 8 bases from V and 12 bases from J, with 23 bases between. The germline CDR1 and CDR2 sequences are SGHTA and FQGTGA. CDR3 size: 14 residues. The CDR3 protein is CASVRGLPTQGQFF. CDR3 bases: TGTGCCAGCGTTCGGGGACTGCCCACTCAGGGGCAGTTCTTC.

This clone has only a few counts. The chain carries TRBV5-4 and TRBJ2-5; tentative D call: TRBD2 (6 bases). Germline CDR1 and CDR2: SGHNT and YYREEE (reference sequence). The CDR3 is 14 residues long. V shed 4 bases and J shed 5 bases, with 15 bases lying between them. CDR3 sequence (DNA): TGTGCCAGCAGCCTAGTCTCGGCGGGGGAGACCCAGTACTTC. This gives the protein CASSLVSAGETQYF.

V is TRBV28 and J is TRBJ1-1, with no clear D. Germline CDR1 MDHEN, CDR2 SYDVKM. The CDR3 runs to 14 residues. V lost 6 bases, J lost 5 bases, and 16 bases lay in between. The chain's CDR3 is CASSQPRVETEAFF. The DNA of the CDR3 is TGTGCCAGCAGCCAGCCCCGAGTGGAGACTGAAGCTTTCTTT.

This clone came up once. The V gene is TRBV11-2, the J gene TRBJ2-1; TRBD1 might be the D (5 bases). V dropped 7 bases and J dropped 4 bases, with 20 bases sitting between them. The CDR3 runs to 16 residues. CDR1 is SGHAT, CDR2 FQNNGV, per germline. The CDR3 DNA reads TGTGCCAGCACCCGACGGGCTGGGGCTGGATACAATGAGCAGTTCTTC. Amino acids: CASTRRAGAGYNEQFF.

The count of this clone is one. V gene TRBV9 combines with J gene TRBJ2-5; TRBD1 might be the D (6 bases). This CDR3 is 15 amino acids long. Germline assignment: CDR1 SGDLS and CDR2 YYNGEE. V was cut by 1 base and J by 0 bases, with 10 bases left in between. CDR3 sequence reads: CASSVRDNDQETQYF. The CDR3 region has the DNA TGTGCCAGCAGCGTACGGGACAACGACCAAGAGACCCAGTACTTC.

The chain couples TRBV19 to TRBJ1-5, with D uncertain. The V and J ends lost 11 bases and 2 bases respectively, with 10 bases between them. CDR3 length: 12 residues. Per the germline V gene, CDR1 is LNHDA and CDR2 is SQIVND (reference sequence). CDR3 loop: CACSAGNQPQHF. The CDR3 region has the DNA TGTGCCTGTTCAGCGGGCAATCAGCCCCAGCATTTT.

This clone was found a few times. The chain joins TRBV7-2 to TRBJ1-5, with TRBD1 as a possible D gene (6 bases). The CDR3 covers 14 residues. Trimming cost V 0 bases and J 7 bases, with 10 bases left between them. From germline, CDR1 is SGHTA and CDR2 FQGNSA. The chain's CDR3 is CASSLAGGGQPQHF. The CDR3 DNA reads as TGTGCCAGCAGCTTAGCGGGAGGGGGGCAGCCCCAGCATTTT.

V usage is TRBV6-5 and J usage is TRBJ2-3; 11 bases match TRBD2. The trim removed 3 bases at V and 9 bases at J, leaving 8 bases unmatched. This CDR3 region has 15 residues. Germline V gene data show CDR1 as MNHEY and CDR2 as SVGAGI. This CDR3 reads CASSYETSGVSTQYF. The CDR3 DNA follows: TGTGCCAGCAGTTATGAGACTAGCGGGGTTTCCACGCAGTATTTT.